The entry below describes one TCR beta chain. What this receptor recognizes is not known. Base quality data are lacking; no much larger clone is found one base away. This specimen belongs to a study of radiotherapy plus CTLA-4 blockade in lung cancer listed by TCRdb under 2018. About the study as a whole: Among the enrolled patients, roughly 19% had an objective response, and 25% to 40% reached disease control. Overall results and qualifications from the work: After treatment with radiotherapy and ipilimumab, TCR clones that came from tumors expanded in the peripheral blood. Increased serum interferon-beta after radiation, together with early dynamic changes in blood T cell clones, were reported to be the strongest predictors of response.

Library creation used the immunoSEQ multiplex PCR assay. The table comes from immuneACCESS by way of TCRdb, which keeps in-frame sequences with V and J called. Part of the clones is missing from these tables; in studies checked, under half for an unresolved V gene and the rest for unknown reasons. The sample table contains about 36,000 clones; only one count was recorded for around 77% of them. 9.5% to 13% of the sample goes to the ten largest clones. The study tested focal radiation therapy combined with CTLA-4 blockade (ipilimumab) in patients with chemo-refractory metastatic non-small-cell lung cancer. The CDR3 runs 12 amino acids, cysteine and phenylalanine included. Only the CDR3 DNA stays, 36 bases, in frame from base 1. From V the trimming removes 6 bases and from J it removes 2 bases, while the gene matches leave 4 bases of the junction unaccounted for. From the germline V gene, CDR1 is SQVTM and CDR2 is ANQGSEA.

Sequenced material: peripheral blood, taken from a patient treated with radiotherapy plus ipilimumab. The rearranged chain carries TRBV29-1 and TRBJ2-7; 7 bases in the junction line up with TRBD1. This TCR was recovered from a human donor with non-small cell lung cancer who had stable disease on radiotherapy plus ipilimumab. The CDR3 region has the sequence CSVVTGPYEQYF. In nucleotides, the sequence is TGCAGCGTGGTGACAGGGCCCTACGAGCAGTACTTC.